The 15 T cell receptor beta chains below come from one sample, sequenced in a study of blood T cell repertoires in COVID-19. Clones were read by immunoSEQ multiplex PCR, and TCRdb kept only the in-frame ones, dropping some. The table lists roughly 70,000 clones, over 75% of them singletons. Sequencing was carried out using peripheral blood. All receptors come from a woman in her sixties with acute or convalescent COVID-19.

With respect to this clone: The same CDR3 can be traced to other DNA sequences in this sample. The chain carries TRBV5-1 and TRBJ1-5; no clear D gene. V was clipped by 8 bases and J by 2 bases, with 17 bases between them. CDR3 length equals 15 residues. Germline V gene data show CDR1 as SGHRS and CDR2 as YFSETQ. The CDR3 is CASSVGEDGNQPQHF. CDR3 coding DNA: TGCGCCAGTAGCGTTGGAGAGGATGGCAATCAGCCCCAGCATTTT.

V and J are TRBV5-4 and TRBJ1-6; TRBD1 agrees at 12 bases. V shed 4 bases, J shed 7 bases, and the junction held 6 bases outside the gene matches. CDR1 SGHNT and CDR2 YYREEE come from the germline V gene (reference sequence). The CDR3 is 16 residues long. This CDR3 is CASSAGTGGRNSPLHF. CDR3 coding DNA: TGTGCCAGCAGCGCCGGGACAGGGGGCAGGAATTCACCCCTCCACTTT.

The chain carries TRBV7-3 and TRBJ2-7; D gene uncertain. The CDR3 consists of 13 residues. V lost 2 bases and J 5 bases, leaving 10 bases between the germline ends. Germline V lookup: CDR1 SGHTA, CDR2 FQGTGA. The CDR3 DNA reads TGTGCCAGCAGCTTAGTTCCGGGTGACGAGCAGTACTTC. Translation: CASSLVPGDEQYF.

The chain recombines TRBV7-2 with TRBJ2-7; 11 bases fit TRBD2. V shed 3 bases and J 7 bases; nucleotides not matched to a gene: 8. This CDR3 has 15 amino acids. Germline CDR1 reads SGHTA; CDR2 reads FQGNSA. CDR3 residues: CASSFGTSGAREQYF. DNA for the CDR3: TGTGCCAGCAGCTTCGGGACTAGCGGCGCCCGGGAGCAGTACTTC. The full variable domain, completed using reference TRBV7-2 and TRBJ2-7, is GAGVSQSPSNKVTEKGKDVELRCDPISGHTALYWYRQSLGQGLEFLIYFQGNSAPDKSGLPSDRFSAERTGGSVSTLTIQRTQQEDSAVYLCASSFGTSGAREQYFGPGTRLTVT.

This clone was picked up one time. The chain is built from TRBV11-2 and TRBJ1-6; 8 bases are a match to TRBD1. There are 15 residues in the CDR3. The V and J ends lost 2 bases and 9 bases, in that order; junction bases with no gene match: 6. Germline CDR1 SGHAT, CDR2 FQNNGV. The CDR3 reads CASSLSPQGASPLHF. The CDR3 DNA reads TGTGCCAGCAGCTTATCCCCGCAGGGGGCTTCACCCCTCCACTTT.

The CDR3 loop is CASSVAPTGMNTEAFF. The CDR3 coding sequence is TGTGCCAGCAGCGTAGCGCCCACAGGGATGAACACTGAAGCTTTCTTT. The chain carries TRBV9 and TRBJ1-1, with D maybe TRBD1 (6 bases). Germline lookup yields CDR1 SGDLS and CDR2 YYNGEE. This CDR3 comprises 16 residues. V lost 0 bases and J 0 bases, leaving 12 bases between the germline ends.

The V gene is TRBV28, the J gene TRBJ2-2; possible D gene TRBD1, 6 bases. The germline gives CDR1 MDHEN, CDR2 SYDVKM. The CDR3 is made up of 14 amino acids. The V end was cut by 6 bases, the J end by 4 bases, with 12 bases between. The CDR3 is CASRSGQTTGELFF. DNA of the CDR3: TGTGCCAGCAGGTCCGGACAGACCACCGGGGAGCTGTTTTTT. Full variable domain (outside the CDR3, taken from reference TRBV28 and TRBJ2-2): DVKVTQSSRYLVKRTGEKVFLECVQDMDHENMFWYRQDPGLGLRLIYFSYDVKMKEKGDIPEGYSVSREKKERFSLILESASTNQTSMYLCASRSGQTTGELFFGEGSRLTVL.

J is TRBJ1-4 and V is TRBV7-2, with 10 bases fitting TRBD1. There are 15 residues in the CDR3. Trimming removed 6 bases from V and 4 bases from J; junction bases left unmatched: 5. CDR1 is SGHTA, CDR2 FQGNSA, per germline. Here the CDR3 reads CASRRTGGDNEKLFF. The CDR3 bases are TGTGCCAGCAGAAGGACAGGGGGGGATAATGAAAAACTGTTTTTT.

This clone has just a few counts. The V and J genes are TRBV24-1 and TRBJ2-1, with 9 bases aligning to TRBD2. The ends lost 10 bases at V and 5 bases at J; junction bases unmatched: 5. The germline V gene encodes CDR1 KGHDR and CDR2 SFDVKD. This CDR3 region has 13 residues. CDR3 bases: TGTGCCACGATCGGGACTAGCAACAATGAGCAGTTCTTC. The encoded protein is CATIGTSNNEQFF.

The chain carries TRBV19 and TRBJ1-1, with unresolved D. Trimming took off 1 base at V and 0 bases at J, with 15 bases between the two ends. The CDR3 totals 17 residues. The germline gives CDR1 LNHDA, CDR2 SQIVND (reference sequence). The DNA of the CDR3 is TGTGCCAGTAGTATAGGGGCGGGTAGGACCATGAACACTGAAGCTTTCTTT. It translates to CASSIGAGRTMNTEAFF.

This rearrangement joins TRBV27 to TRBJ1-5, with 9 bases lining up with TRBD1. Germline CDR1 reads MNHEY; CDR2 reads SMNVEV (reference sequence). V lost 1 base, J lost 8 bases, and 9 bases stayed unmatched. The CDR3 consists of 16 residues. CDR3 loop: CASSLLGTGILEPQHF. CDR3 sequence (DNA): TGTGCCAGCAGTTTATTGGGGACAGGGATCCTGGAGCCCCAGCATTTT.

This clone appeared a single time. V and J are TRBV6-6 and TRBJ1-5; D ambiguous. The CDR3 sequence is 15 residues long. V was cut by 2 bases and J by 5 bases, with 13 bases left in between. Germline assignment: CDR1 MNHNY and CDR2 SVGAGI (reference sequence). CDR3 region: CASSYEGTAYQPQHF. Here the CDR3 DNA reads TGTGCCAGCAGTTACGAGGGAACTGCATATCAGCCCCAGCATTTT.

The chain carries TRBV7-9 and TRBJ2-1; TRBD2 matches 14 bases. Germline V lookup: CDR1 SEHNR, CDR2 FQNEAQ (reference sequence). The CDR3 has 18 residues. Trimming took 5 bases from V and 1 from J; bases not matched to a gene: 7. CDR3: CASSPTGLAGGSYNEQFF. CDR3 nucleotide sequence: TGTGCCAGCAGCCCCACCGGACTAGCGGGGGGTTCCTACAATGAGCAGTTCTTC.

This chain uses TRBV18 with TRBJ2-1, with D possibly matching TRBD2 (5 bases). The CDR3 runs 14 residues. V was trimmed by 3 bases and J by 8 bases, leaving 14 bases between them. Germline lookup yields CDR1 KGHSH and CDR2 LQKENI. CDR3 sequence: CASSPRRSIHEQFF. The CDR3 DNA sequence: TGTGCCAGCTCACCCCGGAGGAGTATCCATGAGCAGTTCTTC.

This clone was seen only once. The chain combines TRBV7-6 with TRBJ1-2, with D perhaps matching TRBD1 (5 bases). CDR1 is SGHVS and CDR2 is FNYEAQ in the germline V gene. V was cut by 5 bases and J by 5 bases, with 18 bases left in between. The CDR3 contains 15 residues. CDR3 nucleotides: TGTGCCAGCAGCGGAAGGGGAACCGTCGTGTATGGCTACACCTTC. The encoded protein is CASSGRGTVVYGYTF.